What follows are 8 T cell receptor beta chains derived from one specimen sequenced in a study of OX40 agonist ivuxolimab in advanced cancers. The protocol used for the library was the immunoSEQ multiplex PCR assay. Entries here come from immuneACCESS through TCRdb and include only in-frame sequences with V and J called. Some clones fail to appear in such tables; in the studies checked, an unresolved V gene covers under half of the shortfall, and the cause of the remainder is unknown. In all, the sample holds roughly 73,000 clones, and about 82% of those were seen once. The top ten clonotypes cover 1.1% of the sample. This specimen was CD4+ or CD8+ T cells sorted from blood, taken in a trial of the OX40 agonist ivuxolimab. These TCRs come from an adult with an advanced solid tumor such as melanoma, head and neck, liver or kidney cancer.

The rearrangement links TRBV19 to TRBJ1-6; TRBD1 might be the D (6 bases). This CDR3 contains 15 residues. The germline gives CDR1 LNHDA, CDR2 SQIVND (reference sequence). V was trimmed by 8 bases and J by 9 bases, leaving 20 bases between them. CDR3 in amino acids: CASRSPGESGSPLHF. As DNA, the CDR3 is TGTGCCAGTCGTTCACCAGGGGAATCGGGTTCACCCCTCCACTTT.

The V call is TRBV6-5, the J call TRBJ1-2; 7 bases align to TRBD1. Looked up from germline, CDR1 is MNHEY and CDR2 is SVGAGI. The CDR3 spans 14 residues. V dropped 6 bases and J dropped 0; count of bases not matched to a gene: 4. CDR3 in amino acids: CASSKGGSNYGYTF. The CDR3, as DNA: TGTGCCAGCAGCAAAGGGGGCTCTAACTATGGCTACACCTTC.

V usage is TRBV18 and J usage is TRBJ2-2; weak D call: TRBD1 (5 bases). The CDR3 has 14 amino acids. CDR1 and CDR2 from the germline V gene are KGHSH and LQKENI. The V gene lost 0 bases and the J gene lost 7 bases, with 9 bases spanning the gap. Written as DNA, the CDR3 is TGTGCCAGCTCACCACCCAGGGCGGTCGGGGAGCTGTTTTTT. Translation gives CASSPPRAVGELFF.

The gene calls are TRBV19 and TRBJ1-5; tentative D call: TRBD1 (5 bases). There are 16 residues in the CDR3. Per germline, CDR1 LNHDA and CDR2 SQIVND (reference sequence). The V and J ends lost 4 bases and 4 bases respectively, with 17 bases between them. This CDR3 reads CASSSGRASVNQPQHF. As DNA, the CDR3 is TGTGCCAGTAGTAGTGGCAGGGCAAGTGTAAATCAGCCCCAGCATTTT.

This clone turned up a few times. The CDR3 coding sequence is TGTGCCAGCAGTTTATGGGACTTGGCAGGGGGGCCCGGGGAGCTGTTTTTT. This translates into CASSLWDLAGGPGELFF. The chain employs TRBV28 and TRBJ2-2; TRBD1 is a possible D gene (7 bases). This CDR3 region has 17 residues. Between the trimmed V and J ends, which lost 0 bases and 6 bases, there was a span of 17 bases. Germline CDR1 is MDHEN and CDR2 is SYDVKM.

A single count supports this clone. J is TRBJ1-6 and V is TRBV11-2; D remains ambiguous. There are 15 residues in the CDR3. Trimming stripped 0 bases from V and 7 bases from J, with 10 bases between. Germline V lookup: CDR1 SGHAT, CDR2 FQNNGV. The CDR3 DNA reads as TGTGCCAGCAGCTTAGATGGTGGTAGGAATTCACCCCTCCACTTT. Encoded protein: CASSLDGGRNSPLHF.

The chain carries TRBV5-1 and TRBJ1-5; maybe TRBD1 (5 bases). This CDR3 contains 15 residues. The V gene's germline CDR1 is SGHRS and CDR2 YFSETQ. The germline V and J ends were trimmed by 5 bases and 0 bases, with 12 bases remaining between them. The CDR3 DNA is TGCGCCAGCAGAGAAGGGACCTTTAGCAATCAGCCCCAGCATTTT. The encoded protein is CASREGTFSNQPQHF.

This sequence joins TRBV7-8 and TRBJ2-1, with 12 bases that match TRBD2. V lost 5 bases, J lost 2 bases, and 4 bases stayed unmatched. CDR1 is SGHVS, CDR2 FQNEAQ, per germline. This CDR3 is built from 16 residues. The CDR3 region has the DNA TGTGCCAGCAGCGCCCGACTAGCGGGGGCCTACAATGAGCAGTTCTTC. It codes for CASSARLAGAYNEQFF.